This TCR beta chain was captured by sequencing in a study of blood T cell repertoires in COVID-19. About the study: Acute and convalescent COVID-19 samples came from the United States, Italy and Spain. Sample material is recorded as cDNA or gDNA derived from T cells, B-cell-depleted T cells, or PBMCs.

Which cohort a participant joined came from the clinical history participants gave. This CDR3 is 13 amino acids long. Germline trimming cut 2 bases from V and 5 bases from J; bases unmatched to any gene: 3. Looked up from germline, CDR1 is MNHEY and CDR2 is SVGAGI. This clone showed up just a few times. In the original analysis: Estimated nucleated cell counts came from reference gene primer amplification. Here immunoSEQ multiplex PCR was the method, and the copy in TCRdb shows in-frame clones only, minus some. The DNA was the basis for D and trimming; V, J and clone size are from that table. The repertoire has under 500,000 clones, about 90% of them found once; the top ten carry under 2.5%.

The source of this sequence is a woman aged 18-29 years with acute COVID-19. Source material: PBMCs or T cells enriched from blood (not recorded which). This chain uses TRBV6-5 with TRBJ2-7; 7 bases are shared with TRBD1. The CDR3 loop is CASSYGTDNEQYF. CDR3 sequence (DNA): TGTGCCAGCAGTTACGGGACAGATAACGAGCAGTACTTC.